Listed here is a single T cell receptor beta chain. Generated by immunoSEQ multiplex PCR, the TCRdb table keeps only in-frame clones and is missing some. The table has 200,000 to 250,000 clones, about 86% seen once. CDR1 is SGHAT and CDR2 is FQDESV in the germline V gene (reference sequence). The CDR3 length is 12 residues. The V gene lost 8 bases and the J gene lost 4 bases, with 8 bases spanning the gap. The sample comes from a study of blood T cell repertoires in COVID-19. Across the study: T cells, B-cell-depleted T cells, or PBMCs supplied cDNA or gDNA.

Material: peripheral blood. This chain connects TRBV11-1 to TRBJ1-4, with D possibly matching TRBD1 (5 bases). This receptor was obtained from a woman aged 45-60 years with COVID-19, enrolled during active disease. CDR3 coding DNA: TGTGCCAGCGGGGCAGATAATGAAAAACTGTTTTTT. This codes for CASGADNEKLFF. Full variable domain (rest looked up from reference TRBV11-1 and TRBJ1-4): EAEVAQSPRYKITEKSQAVAFWCDPISGHATLYWYRQILGQGPELLVQFQDESVVDDSQLPKDRFSAERLKGVDSTLKIQPAELGDSAMYLCASGADNEKLFFGSGTQLSVL.